These 20 T cell receptor beta chains share one sample of origin, sequenced in a study of cytomegalovirus exposure and HLA in healthy donors. Sequencing used immunoSEQ multiplex PCR; TCRdb keeps in-frame clones, though not all of them. The table lists 150,000 or so clones, approximately 94% of them singletons. What was sequenced was PBMCs. The receptors here all came from a young man in good health and CMV-seropositive.

This chain joins TRBV5-4 and TRBJ2-3, with D tentatively TRBD2 (6 bases). This CDR3 spans 14 amino acids. The V and J ends lost 4 bases and 0 bases respectively, with 9 bases between them. Per the germline V gene, CDR1 is SGHNT and CDR2 is YYREEE (reference sequence). The CDR3 sequence is CASSLRGSTDTQYF. Written as DNA, the CDR3 is TGTGCCAGCAGCCTGCGGGGCAGCACAGATACGCAGTATTTT.

The CDR3 protein is CASRELAGGGDTQYF. The DNA for the CDR3 is TGTGCCAGCAGGGAACTAGCGGGAGGGGGAGATACGCAGTATTTT. The rearrangement joins TRBV6-1 to TRBJ2-3, with 13 bases aligning to TRBD2. The length of the CDR3 is 15 residues. CDR1 and CDR2 (germline): MNHNS, SASEGT. The V and J ends lost 6 bases and 5 bases, in that order; junction bases with no gene match: 5.

The V gene is TRBV7-9, the J gene TRBJ2-2, with D possibly TRBD1 on 5 matching bases. V lost 5 bases to trimming and J lost 5 bases, with 15 bases between them. Germline CDR1 and CDR2: SEHNR and FQNEAQ (reference sequence). CDR3 length: 15 residues. Written as DNA, the CDR3 is TGTGCCAGCAGCCTTTTGCAAGCAGGGACCGGGGAGCTGTTTTTT. Protein: CASSLLQAGTGELFF.

This chain uses TRBV25-1 with TRBJ2-1; 7 nucleotides line up with TRBD2. V lost 2 bases and J lost 4; bases outside the gene matches: 8. CDR3 length: 16 amino acids. CDR1 is MGHDK and CDR2 is SYGVNS in the germline V gene. The CDR3: CASSESGTILYNEQFF. The CDR3 nucleotides are TGTGCCAGCAGTGAAAGCGGGACTATCCTTTACAATGAGCAGTTCTTC.

This chain links TRBV7-3 with TRBJ1-2; 9 nucleotides line up with TRBD1. CDR1 SGHTA and CDR2 FQGTGA come from the germline V gene. This CDR3 region has 14 residues. J gave up 4 bases and V 5 bases, and 5 bases lay outside the gene matches. CDR3 loop: CASSPGTGSYGYTF. The CDR3 DNA sequence: TGTGCCAGCAGCCCTGGGACAGGGAGCTATGGCTACACCTTC.

This clone is a singleton in its sample. The chain uses TRBV5-1 and TRBJ2-3, with TRBD1 matching 8 bases. This CDR3 has 13 residues. Germline values: CDR1 SGHRS, CDR2 YFSETQ. Trimming removed 3 bases from V and 10 bases from J; junction bases left unmatched: 7. In DNA form, the CDR3 reads TGCGCCAGCAGCTACTTACTACAGGGGGCGCAGTATTTT. Protein product: CASSYLLQGAQYF. Filled out from reference TRBV5-1 and TRBJ2-3, the complete variable domain reads KAGVTQTPRYLIKTRGQQVTLSCSPISGHRSVSWYQQTPGQGLQFLFEYFSETQRNKGNFPGRFSGRQFSNSRSEMNVSTLELGDSALYLCASSYLLQGAQYFGPGTRLTVL.

CDR3 protein: CASSLSLAEETQYF. DNA of the CDR3: TGTGCCAGCAGCTTAAGCCTAGCGGAAGAGACCCAGTACTTC. The gene calls are TRBV11-2 and TRBJ2-5; 7 nucleotides align to TRBD2. The V and J ends lost 2 bases and 3 bases, in that order; junction bases with no gene match: 3. Germline CDR1 and CDR2: SGHAT and FQNNGV. There are 14 residues in the CDR3.

The V gene is TRBV25-1, the J gene TRBJ2-5; D is possibly TRBD2 (7 bases). The CDR3 contains 15 residues. CDR1 and CDR2 (germline): MGHDK, SYGVNS. The V end was cut by 6 bases, the J end by 5 bases, with 19 bases between. CDR3 region: CASSAMAGRGETQYF. As DNA, the CDR3 is TGTGCCAGCAGCGCAATGGCGGGGAGGGGGGAGACCCAGTACTTC.

The CDR3: CASDGLAGGSYNEQFF. CDR3 coding DNA: TGTGCCAGCGACGGACTAGCGGGCGGCTCCTACAATGAGCAGTTCTTC. This sequence joins TRBV28 and TRBJ2-1, with 11 nucleotides matching TRBD2. The V gene end was trimmed by 8 bases and the J gene end by 0 bases; junction bases not matched to a gene: 6. Germline V CDR1 and CDR2: MDHEN, SYDVKM. The CDR3 consists of 16 residues. Full variable domain (remainder filled in from reference TRBV28 and TRBJ2-1): DVKVTQSSRYLVKRTGEKVFLECVQDMDHENMFWYRQDPGLGLRLIYFSYDVKMKEKGDIPEGYSVSREKKERFSLILESASTNQTSMYLCASDGLAGGSYNEQFFGPGTRLTVL.

The genes are TRBV2 and TRBJ1-1; 7 nucleotides align to TRBD1. The V segment lost 7 bases and the J segment 5 bases; nucleotides outside the gene matches: 7. Germline V gives CDR1 SNHLY, CDR2 FYNNEI. The CDR3 loop spans 13 amino acids. CDR3 sequence: CASTTGEPTEAFF. CDR3 DNA: TGTGCCAGCACTACAGGGGAGCCAACTGAAGCTTTCTTT. Drawing the rest from reference TRBV2 and TRBJ1-1, the complete variable domain is EPEVTQTPSHQVTQMGQEVILRCVPISNHLYFYWYRQILGQKVEFLVSFYNNEISEKSEIFDDQFSVERPDGSNFTLKIRSTKLEDSAMYFCASTTGEPTEAFFGQGTRLTVV.

This chain links TRBV7-2 with TRBJ2-6; 10 positions match TRBD2. There are 17 residues in the CDR3. The germline gives CDR1 SGHTA, CDR2 FQGNSA. With 6 bases clipped from V and 3 bases from J, the junction kept 8 bases outside the gene matches. CDR3 loop: CASRGGLAVLGANVLTF. The CDR3 coding sequence is TGTGCCAGCAGAGGTGGACTAGCGGTCCTTGGGGCCAACGTCCTGACTTTC.

The J gene is TRBJ2-7, the V gene TRBV30; D remains ambiguous. Germline lookup yields CDR1 GTSNPN and CDR2 SVGIG (reference sequence). The CDR3 has 13 residues. The V and J ends lost 2 bases and 0 bases respectively, with 8 bases between them. The CDR3 protein is CAWSWLPSYEQYF. Written as DNA, the CDR3 is TGTGCCTGGAGTTGGCTTCCCTCCTACGAGCAGTACTTC.

This sequence joins TRBV2 and TRBJ1-4; D gene unclear. CDR3 length: 16 amino acids. Germline CDR1 SNHLY, CDR2 FYNNEI. The V end was cut by 0 bases, the J end by 0 bases, with 8 bases between. The CDR3 DNA reads TGTGCCAGCAGTGAAGCAAGGAGAGCAACTAATGAAAAACTGTTTTTT. Translated, it gives CASSEARRATNEKLFF.

The chain couples TRBV2 to TRBJ2-7; a weak D match, TRBD2 (5 bases). The V gene lost 3 bases and the J gene lost 2 bases, with 8 bases spanning the gap. The CDR3 is 13 residues long. CDR1 is SNHLY and CDR2 is FYNNEI in the germline V gene. CDR3 residues: CASSETITYEQYF. The CDR3 DNA reads as TGTGCCAGCAGTGAGACTATAACCTACGAGCAGTACTTC.

The chain couples TRBV7-9 to TRBJ2-3; TRBD2 agrees at 13 bases. V lost 5 bases and J lost 4; bases outside the gene matches: 9. Germline loops: CDR1 SEHNR, CDR2 FQNEAQ (reference sequence). The CDR3 length is 17 residues. Here the CDR3 DNA reads TGTGCCAGCAGCCCCCTAACTAGCGGGAGGGCCGCAGATACGCAGTATTTT. Translated, it gives CASSPLTSGRAADTQYF.

The chain links TRBV27 to TRBJ1-2, with D possibly matching TRBD1 (5 bases). In germline, CDR1 is MNHEY, CDR2 SMNVEV (reference sequence). Trimming removed 3 bases at V and 3 bases at J, with 17 bases between. This CDR3 is built from 16 residues. CDR3 coding DNA: TGTGCCAGCAGTTTTGGGGGGGTGGGGGGTTACTATGGCTACACCTTC. This gives the protein CASSFGGVGGYYGYTF.

A word on this clone: Other DNA sequences in the same sample also yield this CDR3. The CDR3 region is CASSLPGTVYEQYF. The CDR3 DNA sequence: TGTGCCAGCAGTTTACCGGGAACGGTCTACGAGCAGTACTTC. This chain connects TRBV28 to TRBJ2-7; weak D call: TRBD2 (5 bases). The CDR3 contains 14 residues. CDR1 and CDR2 from the germline V gene are MDHEN and SYDVKM. Trimming removed 2 bases from V and 3 bases from J, with 11 bases in between.

The chain joins TRBV18 to TRBJ1-5; 7 bases map to TRBD1. The CDR3 sequence is 15 residues long. From germline, CDR1 is KGHSH and CDR2 LQKENI. V shed 5 bases and J 2 bases; nucleotides not matched to a gene: 6. The CDR3 region has the DNA TGTGCCAGCTCATTACAGGGGTTAGGCAATCAGCCCCAGCATTTT. Its protein product is CASSLQGLGNQPQHF.

V is TRBV29-1 and J is TRBJ2-1; D is perhaps TRBD2 (7 bases). Germline CDR1 SQVTM, CDR2 ANQGSEA. This CDR3 is built from 15 residues. V lost 1 base to trimming and J lost 6 bases, with 16 bases between them. CDR3 amino acids: CSVEGMGGAGNEQFF. Written as DNA, the CDR3 is TGCAGCGTTGAAGGCATGGGGGGGGCAGGCAATGAGCAGTTCTTC.

The J gene is TRBJ1-2, the V gene TRBV30, with TRBD1 matching over 7 bases. Germline CDR1 reads GTSNPN; CDR2 reads SVGIG (reference sequence). With 2 bases clipped from V and 5 bases from J, the junction kept 5 bases outside the gene matches. The CDR3 runs 13 residues. In DNA, the CDR3 is TGTGCCTGGAGTAAGGGACAGCTTTATGGCTACACCTTC. As protein: CAWSKGQLYGYTF. Full variable domain (remainder filled in from reference TRBV30 and TRBJ1-2): SQTIHQWPATLVQPVGSPLSLECTVEGTSNPNLYWYRQAAGRGLQLLFYSVGIGQISSEVPQNLSASRPQDRQFILSSKKLLLSDSGFYLCAWSKGQLYGYTFGSGTRLTVV.